This TCR beta chain was sequenced during a study of blood T cells in healthy people across ages. With each sample, at least 5.5 micrograms of total RNA were extracted. A second roughly 7 to 12 cycle PCR used barcoded and J-beta primers. Using its own MiXCR run on the 5' RACE reads, TCRdb lists one record per CDR3 protein. In the table there are some 700,000 distinct CDR3 sequences, 22% of which are singletons. Findings and limits, study-wide: Reliance upon unsorted PBMCs precluded definitive naive versus antigen-experienced comparison. Observed TCR beta diversity per million T cells went down as age went up. This fall followed a roughly linear course with age.

The germline CDR1 and CDR2 sequences are GTSNPN and SVGIG (reference sequence). CDR3 length equals 11 residues. Trimming took 0 bases from V and 5 from J, leaving 2 bases between them. Concerning this clonotype: The antigen is undetermined.

The V gene is TRBV30, the J gene TRBJ2-4; D is undetermined. Sample: blood. The TCR originated in a man between 65 and 80 years old in good health. DNA of the CDR3: TGTGCCTGGAGTGTACAAAACATTCAGTACTTC. As protein: CAWSVQNIQYF.